The rows below give T cell receptor beta chains drawn from one sample of a study of cytomegalovirus exposure and HLA in healthy donors. The method was immunoSEQ multiplex PCR; TCRdb's version includes in-frame clones alone and lacks a portion of them. Of 70,000 or so clones in the sample, nearly 95% were seen once. Material: PBMCs. These receptors came from a man younger than 35 in good health and CMV-seropositive. Both conserved end residues are part of each CDR3. The order of the fields is V gene, clone size, D gene, J gene, CDR3 protein, CDR3 DNA. D genes are given only for firm matches. The size field is filled for only some rows; it gives once, few, many or a size class.

TRBV7-2	NA	NA	TRBJ2-7	CASSLARRAAYEQYF	TGTGCCAGCAGCTTAGCGCGGAGGGCCGCCTACGAGCAGTACTTC
TRBV6-6	NA	TRBD2	TRBJ2-7	CASSSPAGGSYEQYF	TGTGCCAGCAGCTCCCCAGCGGGAGGTTCCTACGAGCAGTACTTC
TRBV2	NA	NA	TRBJ2-7	CASRGSGRYEQYF	TGTGCCAGCAGGGGTAGCGGCAGGTACGAGCAGTACTTC
TRBV10-3	NA	NA	TRBJ2-3	CAIRGTGVTDTQYF	TGTGCCATCAGAGGTACCGGGGTCACAGATACGCAGTATTTT
TRBV5-1	NA	NA	TRBJ1-3	CASSSRTHSGNTIYF	TGCGCCAGCAGCTCCAGGACACACTCTGGAAACACCATATATTTT
TRBV15	NA	TRBD1	TRBJ2-3	CATSPRWGQGPNTQYF	TGTGCCACCAGCCCTAGGTGGGGACAGGGTCCAAATACGCAGTATTTT
TRBV4-2	NA	TRBD1	TRBJ1-4	CASSQEGPGGTPEKLFF	TGTGCCAGCAGCCAAGAGGGGCCAGGGGGCACCCCTGAAAAACTGTTTTTT
TRBV5-1	NA	NA	TRBJ2-1	CASSSGDPPRSYNEQFF	TGCGCCAGCAGCTCGGGGGACCCCCCCCGCTCCTACAATGAGCAGTTCTTC
TRBV28	NA	NA	TRBJ2-7	CASSLNGASVQEQYF	TGTGCCAGCAGTTTGAATGGGGCCTCGGTCCAGGAGCAGTACTTC
TRBV11-3	NA	NA	TRBJ2-2	CASSSSQAGELFF	TGTGCCAGCAGCTCCAGTCAGGCCGGGGAGCTGTTTTTT
TRBV19	NA	NA	TRBJ1-5	CASSPSGQGYQPQHF	TGTGCCAGTAGTCCGTCCGGGCAGGGGTATCAGCCCCAGCATTTT
TRBV7-3	NA	TRBD1	TRBJ1-1	CASSGGQGEAFF	TGTGCCAGCAGCGGGGGACAGGGAGAAGCTTTCTTT
TRBV7-6	NA	NA	TRBJ1-5	CASSLEAGYSNQPQHF	TGTGCCAGCAGCTTAGAGGCGGGATATAGCAATCAGCCCCAGCATTTT
TRBV18	NA	NA	TRBJ1-2	CASSPSGQEGGYTF	TGTGCCAGCTCACCCTCCGGTCAGGAAGGAGGCTACACCTTC
TRBV19	NA	TRBD1	TRBJ1-2	CASSPHQGAGGYTF	TGTGCCAGTAGCCCCCATCAGGGGGCGGGTGGCTACACCTTC
TRBV2	NA	NA	TRBJ2-7	CASSGHPAGYEQYF	TGTGCCAGCAGTGGCCACCCGGCAGGCTACGAGCAGTACTTC
TRBV19	NA	TRBD2	TRBJ2-7	CASSMEREPYEQYF	TGTGCCAGTAGTATGGAGCGGGAGCCCTACGAGCAGTACTTC
TRBV4-2	NA	TRBD2	TRBJ2-2	CASSLGLAENTGELFF	TGTGCCAGCAGCTTGGGACTAGCGGAGAACACCGGGGAGCTGTTTTTT
TRBV28	NA	NA	TRBJ1-1	CASRGEVTEAFF	TGTGCCAGCAGAGGGGAGGTCACTGAAGCTTTCTTT
TRBV12-5	NA	NA	TRBJ1-1	CASGLALSAVTEAFF	TGTGCTAGTGGTTTGGCACTATCAGCGGTCACTGAAGCTTTCTTT
TRBV5-6	NA	TRBD1	TRBJ2-7	CASSSNPSGTGTEQYF	TGTGCCAGCAGCTCAAACCCATCCGGGACAGGGACCGAGCAGTACTTC
TRBV5-6	NA	NA	TRBJ1-1	CASSLQGSNTEAFF	TGTGCCAGCAGCTTGCAGGGGTCGAACACTGAAGCTTTCTTT
TRBV9	NA	TRBD2	TRBJ2-3	CASSVATASGRHF	TGTGCCAGCAGCGTAGCAACGGCTAGCGGGAGACATTTT
TRBV9	once	NA	TRBJ2-1	CASSVNHRSSYNEQFF	TGTGCCAGCAGCGTAAACCACAGGAGCTCCTACAATGAGCAGTTCTTC
TRBV10-3	NA	TRBD2	TRBJ2-5	CAISSTSSGETQYF	TGTGCCATCAGTTCGACTAGCTCAGGAGAGACCCAGTACTTC
TRBV29-1	NA	NA	TRBJ2-1	CSVGTNNEQFF	TGCAGCGTTGGGACAAACAATGAGCAGTTCTTC
TRBV6-7	NA	TRBD2	TRBJ2-6	CASDRGGGEQSSGANVLTF	TGTGCCAGCGACCGGGGGGGAGGCGAACAATCCTCTGGGGCCAACGTCCTGACTTTC
TRBV7-3	NA	NA	TRBJ2-7	CASSLPARDEQYF	TGTGCCAGCAGCCTACCCGCCAGGGACGAGCAGTACTTC
TRBV18	NA	TRBD1	TRBJ2-5	CASSPGTVGVGETQYF	TGTGCCAGCTCACCAGGGACAGTAGGGGTTGGAGAGACCCAGTACTTC
TRBV5-1	NA	TRBD2	TRBJ2-1	CASSLGAGGNEQFF	TGCGCCAGCAGCTTGGGAGCCGGGGGGAATGAGCAGTTCTTC
TRBV27	NA	NA	TRBJ1-5	CASSSRVNQPQHF	TGTGCCAGCAGTTCGCGCGTAAATCAGCCCCAGCATTTT
TRBV19	NA	TRBD1	TRBJ2-7	CASRDRVTTYEQYF	TGTGCCAGTAGGGACAGGGTCACGACCTACGAGCAGTACTTC
TRBV28	NA	TRBD1	TRBJ1-5	CASYSRGRQPQHF	TGTGCCAGCTACTCCAGGGGGCGTCAGCCCCAGCATTTT
TRBV13	NA	NA	TRBJ2-5	CASSPQRDQETQYF	TGTGCCAGCAGCCCCCAGCGGGACCAAGAGACCCAGTACTTC
TRBV2	NA	NA	TRBJ2-7	CASRGDKAREQYF	TGTGCCAGCAGGGGGGACAAAGCACGCGAGCAGTACTTC
TRBV6-1	medium-sized	NA	TRBJ2-2	CASSEVLGDTGELFF	TGTGCCAGCAGTGAGGTGCTAGGAGATACCGGGGAGCTGTTTTTT
TRBV9	NA	TRBD1	TRBJ1-1	CASSGTGSNTEAFF	TGTGCCAGCAGCGGGACAGGGTCTAACACTGAAGCTTTCTTT
TRBV19	NA	TRBD1	TRBJ1-2	CASSIGLGPGTGGYTF	TGTGCCAGTAGTATAGGGTTAGGCCCAGGGACAGGCGGCTACACCTTC
TRBV29-1	NA	TRBD2	TRBJ2-1	CSVGTSGNNEQFF	TGCAGCGTTGGGACTAGCGGGAACAATGAGCAGTTCTTC
TRBV5-4	NA	TRBD1	TRBJ2-5	CASSLSPIIQGVNSETQYF	TGTGCCAGCAGCTTGTCTCCGATCATACAGGGGGTCAATTCGGAGACCCAGTACTTC
TRBV5-1	NA	TRBD1	TRBJ2-1	CASSLGTGDYNEQFF	TGCGCCAGCAGCTTGGGGACAGGGGACTACAATGAGCAGTTCTTC
TRBV6-5	NA	TRBD1	TRBJ1-2	CASSRDRSHYGYTF	TGTGCCAGCAGTCGGGACAGATCGCACTATGGCTACACCTTC
TRBV7-2	NA	TRBD2	TRBJ2-5	CASSLYGVAGQETQYF	TGTGCCAGCAGCTTATACGGGGTAGCGGGGCAAGAGACCCAGTACTTC
TRBV6-5	NA	TRBD2	TRBJ2-3	CASSYYSSGLTDTQYF	TGTGCCAGCAGTTACTATTCTAGCGGACTCACAGATACGCAGTATTTT
TRBV6-5	NA	TRBD1	TRBJ1-5	CASSSPGQGKGQPQHF	TGTGCCAGCAGTTCACCGGGACAGGGAAAAGGGCAGCCCCAGCATTTT
TRBV9	NA	TRBD1	TRBJ1-5	CASATGDNQPQHF	TGTGCCAGCGCGACAGGGGACAATCAGCCCCAGCATTTT
TRBV10-2	NA	TRBD1	TRBJ2-5	CASSEQGAETQYF	TGCGCCAGCAGTGAACAGGGGGCAGAGACCCAGTACTTC
TRBV7-9	NA	TRBD2	TRBJ2-1	CASSPPSREGFYEQFF	TGTGCCAGCAGCCCCCCTTCGCGGGAGGGTTTCTATGAGCAGTTCTTC
TRBV28	NA	NA	TRBJ2-1	CASRSTDFPDEQFF	TGTGCCAGTAGATCCACTGACTTCCCCGATGAGCAGTTCTTC